This T cell receptor beta chain originates from a study of shared clonotypes between healthy human individuals. Free of recent acute infections or vaccinations, the donors were healthy HIV-negative adults. Germline assignment: CDR1 MDHEN and CDR2 SYDVKM. Unmatched junction bases numbered 4, after V lost 5 bases and J lost 4 bases. The CDR3 covers 13 residues. Sequenced by immunoSEQ multiplex PCR; TCRdb stores in-frame clones only, minus some. The sample includes some 1,600,000 clones, approximately 98% of them seen just once. The chain joins TRBV28 to TRBJ1-1; 7 bases are a match to TRBD1. The source is a man between 25 and 39 years old in good health. The sequenced sample was naive CD4+ T cells sorted from blood. Subset denoted: CD45RA+ positively selected. The CDR3 loop reads CASSAYRGTEAFF. The CDR3 region has the DNA TGTGCCAGCAGTGCTTACAGGGGCACTGAAGCTTTCTTT.